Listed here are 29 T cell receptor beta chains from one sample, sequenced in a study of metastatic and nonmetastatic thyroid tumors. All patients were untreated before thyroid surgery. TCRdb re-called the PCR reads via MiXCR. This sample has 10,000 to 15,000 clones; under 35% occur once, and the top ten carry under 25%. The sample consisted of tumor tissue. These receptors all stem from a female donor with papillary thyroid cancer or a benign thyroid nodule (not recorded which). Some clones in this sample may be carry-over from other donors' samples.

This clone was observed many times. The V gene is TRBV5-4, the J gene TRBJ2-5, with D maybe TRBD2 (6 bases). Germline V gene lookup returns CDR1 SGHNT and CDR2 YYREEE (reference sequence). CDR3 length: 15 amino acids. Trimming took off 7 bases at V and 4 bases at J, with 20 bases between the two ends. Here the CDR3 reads CASGSVGGILETQYF. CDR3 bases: TGTGCCAGCGGTTCAGTGGGGGGAATATTAGAGACCCAGTACTTC.

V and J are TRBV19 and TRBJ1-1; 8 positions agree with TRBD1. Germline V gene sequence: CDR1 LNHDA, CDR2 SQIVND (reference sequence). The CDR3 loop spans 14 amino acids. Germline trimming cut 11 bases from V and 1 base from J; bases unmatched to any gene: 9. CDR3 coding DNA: TGTGCCGCAAGAAACAGGGGGGGGAACACTGAAGCTTTCTTT. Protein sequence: CAARNRGGNTEAFF.

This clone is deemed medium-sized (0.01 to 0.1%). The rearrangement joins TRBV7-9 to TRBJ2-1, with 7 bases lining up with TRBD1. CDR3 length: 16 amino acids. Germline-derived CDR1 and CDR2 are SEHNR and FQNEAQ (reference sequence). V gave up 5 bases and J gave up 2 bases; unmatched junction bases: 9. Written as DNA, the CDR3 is TGTGCCAGCAGCAGACAGGGCTTCGGGACCTACAATGAGCAGTTCTTC. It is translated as CASSRQGFGTYNEQFF.

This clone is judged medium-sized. This CDR3 is CASSTAATDTQYF. CDR3 in DNA: TGCGCCAGCAGCACCGCCGCGACAGATACGCAGTATTTT. V gene TRBV5-1 combines with J gene TRBJ2-3; D is unclear. This CDR3 is built from 13 residues. Germline V gene data show CDR1 as SGHRS and CDR2 as YFSETQ. V was trimmed by 4 bases and J by 3 bases, leaving 9 bases between them.

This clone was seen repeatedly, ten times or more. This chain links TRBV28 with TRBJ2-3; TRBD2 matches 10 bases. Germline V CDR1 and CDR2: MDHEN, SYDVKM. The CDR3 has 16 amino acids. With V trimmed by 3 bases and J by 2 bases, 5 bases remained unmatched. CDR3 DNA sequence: TGTGCCAGCAGTTTTTCCGGGACTAGCGCCACAGATACGCAGTATTTT. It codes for CASSFSGTSATDTQYF.

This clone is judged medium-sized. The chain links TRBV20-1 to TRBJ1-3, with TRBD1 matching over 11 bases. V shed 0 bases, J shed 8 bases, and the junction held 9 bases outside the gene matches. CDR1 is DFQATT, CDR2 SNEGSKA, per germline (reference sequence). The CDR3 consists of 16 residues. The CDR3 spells CSARDPRTGGFDTIYF. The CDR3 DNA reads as TGCAGTGCTAGAGACCCACGGACAGGGGGCTTCGACACCATATATTTT.

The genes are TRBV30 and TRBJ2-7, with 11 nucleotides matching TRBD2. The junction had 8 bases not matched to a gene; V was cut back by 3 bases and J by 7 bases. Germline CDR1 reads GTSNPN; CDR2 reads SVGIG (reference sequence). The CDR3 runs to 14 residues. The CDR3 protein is CAWRVAGGPEEQYF. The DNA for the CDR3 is TGTGCCTGGAGGGTAGCGGGAGGGCCGGAGGAGCAGTACTTC. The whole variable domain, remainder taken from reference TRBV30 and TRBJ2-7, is SQTIHQWPATLVQPVGSPLSLECTVEGTSNPNLYWYRQAAGRGLQLLFYSVGIGQISSEVPQNLSASRPQDRQFILSSKKLLLSDSGFYLCAWRVAGGPEEQYFGPGTRLTVT.

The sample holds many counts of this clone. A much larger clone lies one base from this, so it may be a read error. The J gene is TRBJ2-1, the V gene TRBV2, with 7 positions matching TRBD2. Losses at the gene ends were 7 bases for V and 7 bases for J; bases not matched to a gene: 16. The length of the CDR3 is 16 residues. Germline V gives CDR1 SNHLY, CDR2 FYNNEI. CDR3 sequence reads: CASTLGTGGSKNEQFF. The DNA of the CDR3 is TGTGCCAGCACTCTAGGGACTGGCGGGAGTAAGAATGAGCAGTTCTTC. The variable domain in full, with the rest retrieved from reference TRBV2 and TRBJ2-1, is EPEVTQTPSHQVTQMGQEVILRCVPISNHLYFYWYRQILGQKVEFLVSFYNNEISEKSEIFDDQFSVERPDGSNFTLKIRSTKLEDSAMYFCASTLGTGGSKNEQFFGPGTRLTVL.

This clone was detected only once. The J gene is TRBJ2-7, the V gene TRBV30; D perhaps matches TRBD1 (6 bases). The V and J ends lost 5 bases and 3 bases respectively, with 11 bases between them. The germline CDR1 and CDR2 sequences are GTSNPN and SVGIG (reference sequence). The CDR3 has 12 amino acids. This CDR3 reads CAWDQGNYEQYF. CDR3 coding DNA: TGTGCCTGGGACCAGGGGAACTACGAGCAGTACTTC. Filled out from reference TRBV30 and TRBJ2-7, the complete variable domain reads SQTIHQWPATLVQPVGSPLSLECTVEGTSNPNLYWYRQAAGRGLQLLFYSVGIGQISSEVPQNLSASRPQDRQFILSSKKLLLSDSGFYLCAWDQGNYEQYFGPGTRLTVT.

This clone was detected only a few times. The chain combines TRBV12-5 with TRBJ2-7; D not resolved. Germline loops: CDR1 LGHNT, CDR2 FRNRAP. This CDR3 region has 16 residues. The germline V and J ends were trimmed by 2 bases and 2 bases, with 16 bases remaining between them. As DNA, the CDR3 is TGTGCTAGTGGTTTGCTAGACCGACTCGCGACCTACGAGCAGTACTTC. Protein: CASGLLDRLATYEQYF.

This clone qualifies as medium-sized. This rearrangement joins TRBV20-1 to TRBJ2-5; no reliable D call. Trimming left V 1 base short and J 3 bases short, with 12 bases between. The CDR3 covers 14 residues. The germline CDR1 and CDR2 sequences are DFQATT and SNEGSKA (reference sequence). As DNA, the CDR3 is TGCAGTGCTAGAGCCAACAGCAAAAAAGAGACCCAGTACTTC. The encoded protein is CSARANSKKETQYF.

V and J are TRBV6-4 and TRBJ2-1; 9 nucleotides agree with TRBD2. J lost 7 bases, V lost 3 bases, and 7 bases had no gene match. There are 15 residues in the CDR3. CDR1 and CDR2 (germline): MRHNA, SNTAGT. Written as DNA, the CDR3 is TGTGCCAGCAGTGAAGGGAGCGGACTAGCGAATGAGCAGTTCTTC. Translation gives CASSEGSGLANEQFF.

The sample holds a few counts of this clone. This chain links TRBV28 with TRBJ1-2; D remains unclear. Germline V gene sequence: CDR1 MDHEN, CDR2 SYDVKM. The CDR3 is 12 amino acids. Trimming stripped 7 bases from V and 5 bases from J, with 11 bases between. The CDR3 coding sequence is TGTGCCAGCATAGGAGCAAGATATGGCTACACCTTC. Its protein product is CASIGARYGYTF.

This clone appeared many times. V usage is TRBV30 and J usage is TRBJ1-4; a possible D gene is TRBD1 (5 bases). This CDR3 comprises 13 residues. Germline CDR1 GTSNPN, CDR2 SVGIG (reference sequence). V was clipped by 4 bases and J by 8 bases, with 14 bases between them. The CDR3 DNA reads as TGTGCCTGGAAAGGCAGGGCCAACGAAAAACTGTTTTTT. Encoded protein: CAWKGRANEKLFF. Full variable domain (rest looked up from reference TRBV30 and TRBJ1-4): SQTIHQWPATLVQPVGSPLSLECTVEGTSNPNLYWYRQAAGRGLQLLFYSVGIGQISSEVPQNLSASRPQDRQFILSSKKLLLSDSGFYLCAWKGRANEKLFFGSGTQLSVL.

DNA of the CDR3: TGTGCCAGCAGTGACTCCGCTGACAGGGCCTACGAGCAGTACTTC. Residues: CASSDSADRAYEQYF. This chain uses TRBV25-1 with TRBJ2-7; 7 bases line up with TRBD1. Germline V gives CDR1 MGHDK, CDR2 SYGVNS. V dropped 3 bases and J dropped 2; count of bases not matched to a gene: 7. The CDR3 runs 15 residues.

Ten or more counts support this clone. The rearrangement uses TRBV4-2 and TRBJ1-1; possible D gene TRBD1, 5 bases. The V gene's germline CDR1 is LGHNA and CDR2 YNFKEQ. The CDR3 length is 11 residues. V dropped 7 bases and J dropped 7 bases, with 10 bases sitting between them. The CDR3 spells CASKRDGEAFF. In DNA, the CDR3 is TGTGCCAGCAAACGGGACGGTGAAGCTTTCTTT.

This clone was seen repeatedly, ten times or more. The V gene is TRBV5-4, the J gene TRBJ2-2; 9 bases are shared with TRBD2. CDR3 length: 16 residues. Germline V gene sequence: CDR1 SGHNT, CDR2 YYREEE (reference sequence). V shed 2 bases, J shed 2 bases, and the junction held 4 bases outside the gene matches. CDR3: CASSFGLAHNTGELFF. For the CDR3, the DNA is TGTGCCAGCAGCTTCGGACTAGCGCACAACACCGGGGAGCTGTTTTTT.

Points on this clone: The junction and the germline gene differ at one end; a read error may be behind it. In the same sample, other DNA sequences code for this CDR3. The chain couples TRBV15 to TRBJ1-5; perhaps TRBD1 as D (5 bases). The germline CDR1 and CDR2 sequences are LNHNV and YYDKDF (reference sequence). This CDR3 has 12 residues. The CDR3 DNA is TGTGCTACCAGCCCCGGGGACCAGCCCCAGCATTTT. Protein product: CATSPGDQPQHF.

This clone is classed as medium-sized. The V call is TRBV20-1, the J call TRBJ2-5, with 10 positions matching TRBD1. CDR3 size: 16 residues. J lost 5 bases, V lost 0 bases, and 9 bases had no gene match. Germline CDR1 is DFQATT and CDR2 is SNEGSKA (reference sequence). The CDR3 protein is CSARDSKRDRGETQYF. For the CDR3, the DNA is TGCAGTGCTAGAGATAGTAAACGGGACAGGGGCGAGACCCAGTACTTC.

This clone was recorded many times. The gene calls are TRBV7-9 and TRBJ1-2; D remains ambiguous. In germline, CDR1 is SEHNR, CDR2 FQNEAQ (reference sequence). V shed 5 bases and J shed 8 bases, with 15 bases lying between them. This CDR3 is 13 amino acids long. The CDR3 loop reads CASSILGVGGYTF. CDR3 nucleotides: TGTGCCAGCAGCATCCTCGGGGTGGGAGGCTACACCTTC.

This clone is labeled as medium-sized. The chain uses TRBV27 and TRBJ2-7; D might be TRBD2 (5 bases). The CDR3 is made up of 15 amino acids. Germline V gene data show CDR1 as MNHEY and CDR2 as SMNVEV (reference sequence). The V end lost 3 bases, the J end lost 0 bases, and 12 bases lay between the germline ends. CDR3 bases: TGTGCCAGCAGTTTTACGGGGAGACCCTCCTACGAGCAGTACGTC. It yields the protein CASSFTGRPSYEQYV.

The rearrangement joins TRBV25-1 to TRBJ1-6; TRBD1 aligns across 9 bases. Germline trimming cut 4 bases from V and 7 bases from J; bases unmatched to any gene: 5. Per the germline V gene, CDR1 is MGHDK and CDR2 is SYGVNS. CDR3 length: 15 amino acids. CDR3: CASSGDRATNSPLHF. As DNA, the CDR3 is TGTGCCAGCAGTGGGGACAGGGCTACAAATTCACCCCTCCACTTT.

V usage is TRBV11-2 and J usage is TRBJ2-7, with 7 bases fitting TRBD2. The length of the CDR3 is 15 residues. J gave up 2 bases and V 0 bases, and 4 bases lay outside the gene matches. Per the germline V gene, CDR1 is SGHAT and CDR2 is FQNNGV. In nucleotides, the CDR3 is TGTGCCAGCAGCTTAGAATGGCGGGAGACCTACGAGCAGTACTTC. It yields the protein CASSLEWRETYEQYF. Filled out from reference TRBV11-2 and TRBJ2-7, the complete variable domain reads EAGVAQSPRYKIIEKRQSVAFWCNPISGHATLYWYQQILGQGPKLLIQFQNNGVVDDSQLPKDRFSAERLKGVDSTLKIQPAKLEDSAVYLCASSLEWRETYEQYFGPGTRLTVT.

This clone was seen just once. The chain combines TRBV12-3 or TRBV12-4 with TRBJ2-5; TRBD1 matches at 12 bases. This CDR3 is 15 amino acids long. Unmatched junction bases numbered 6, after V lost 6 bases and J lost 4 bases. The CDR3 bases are TGTGCCAGCAGGGGCGGGACAGGGGGCGGAGAGACCCAGTACTTC. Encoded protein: CASRGGTGGGETQYF.

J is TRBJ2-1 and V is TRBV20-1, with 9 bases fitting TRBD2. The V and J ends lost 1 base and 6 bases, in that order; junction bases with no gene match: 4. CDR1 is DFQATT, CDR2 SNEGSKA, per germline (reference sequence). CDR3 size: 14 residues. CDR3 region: CSARGASGINEQFF. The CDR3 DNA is TGCAGTGCTAGAGGTGCTAGCGGGATCAATGAGCAGTTCTTC.

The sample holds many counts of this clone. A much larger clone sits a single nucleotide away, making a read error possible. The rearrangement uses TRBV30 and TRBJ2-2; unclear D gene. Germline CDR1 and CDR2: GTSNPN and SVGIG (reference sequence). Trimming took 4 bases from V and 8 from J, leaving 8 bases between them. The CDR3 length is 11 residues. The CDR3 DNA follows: TGTGCCTGGAACAGTGAGGGGGAGCTGTTTTTT. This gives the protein CAWNSEGELFF.

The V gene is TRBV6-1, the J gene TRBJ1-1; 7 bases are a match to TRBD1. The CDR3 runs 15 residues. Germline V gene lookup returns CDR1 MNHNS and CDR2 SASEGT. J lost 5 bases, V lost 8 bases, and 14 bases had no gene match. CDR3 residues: CASDVTGAGKTEAFF. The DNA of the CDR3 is TGTGCCAGCGATGTAACAGGGGCGGGAAAAACTGAAGCTTTCTTT.

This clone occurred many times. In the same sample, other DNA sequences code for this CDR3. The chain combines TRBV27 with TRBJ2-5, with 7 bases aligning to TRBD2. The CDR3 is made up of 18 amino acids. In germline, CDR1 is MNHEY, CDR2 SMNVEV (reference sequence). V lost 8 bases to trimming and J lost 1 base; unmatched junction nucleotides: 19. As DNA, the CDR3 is TGTGCCAGCGCCTACCCGACTAGCCTAAGAAGGGTCCAAGAGACCCAGTACTTC. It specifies CASAYPTSLRRVQETQYF.

This CDR3 is CASILGGTGGVYEQYF. DNA for the CDR3: TGTGCCAGCATCCTTGGTGGGACAGGCGGGGTCTACGAGCAGTACTTC. This chain links TRBV28 with TRBJ2-7, with 8 bases identical to TRBD1. The germline V gene encodes CDR1 MDHEN and CDR2 SYDVKM. Trimming cost V 7 bases and J 3 bases; bases outside gene matches: 14. This CDR3 spans 16 amino acids.